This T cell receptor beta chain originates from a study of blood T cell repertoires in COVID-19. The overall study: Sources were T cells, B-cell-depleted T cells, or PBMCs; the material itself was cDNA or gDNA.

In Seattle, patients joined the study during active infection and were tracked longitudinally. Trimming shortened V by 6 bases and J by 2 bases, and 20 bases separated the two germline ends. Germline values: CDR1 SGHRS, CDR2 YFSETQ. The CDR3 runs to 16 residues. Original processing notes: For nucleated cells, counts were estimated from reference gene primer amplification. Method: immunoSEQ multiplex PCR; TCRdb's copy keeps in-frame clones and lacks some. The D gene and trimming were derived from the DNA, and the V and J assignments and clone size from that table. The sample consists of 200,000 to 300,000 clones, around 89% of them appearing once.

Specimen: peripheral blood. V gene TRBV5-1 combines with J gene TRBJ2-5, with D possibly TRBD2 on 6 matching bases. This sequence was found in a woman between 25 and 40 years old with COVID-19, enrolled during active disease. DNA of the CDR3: TGCGCCAGCAACACCGGGACCCCCGGGGGTCAAGAGACCCAGTACTTC. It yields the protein CASNTGTPGGQETQYF. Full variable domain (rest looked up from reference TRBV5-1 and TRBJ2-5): KAGVTQTPRYLIKTRGQQVTLSCSPISGHRSVSWYQQTPGQGLQFLFEYFSETQRNKGNFPGRFSGRQFSNSRSEMNVSTLELGDSALYLCASNTGTPGGQETQYFGPGTRLLVL.